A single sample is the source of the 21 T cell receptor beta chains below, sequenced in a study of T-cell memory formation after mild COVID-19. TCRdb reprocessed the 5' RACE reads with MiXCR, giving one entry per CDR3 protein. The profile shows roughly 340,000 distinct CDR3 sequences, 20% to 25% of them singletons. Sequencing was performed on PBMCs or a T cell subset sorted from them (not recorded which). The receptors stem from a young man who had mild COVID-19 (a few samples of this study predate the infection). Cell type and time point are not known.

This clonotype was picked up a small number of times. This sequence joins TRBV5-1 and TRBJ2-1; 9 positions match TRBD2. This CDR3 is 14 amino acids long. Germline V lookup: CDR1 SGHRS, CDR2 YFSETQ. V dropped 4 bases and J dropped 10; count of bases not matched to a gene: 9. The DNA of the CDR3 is TGCGCCAGCAGCCCTTCGCGGGGGGGCCAGGAGCAGTTCTTC. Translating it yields CASSPSRGGQEQFF.

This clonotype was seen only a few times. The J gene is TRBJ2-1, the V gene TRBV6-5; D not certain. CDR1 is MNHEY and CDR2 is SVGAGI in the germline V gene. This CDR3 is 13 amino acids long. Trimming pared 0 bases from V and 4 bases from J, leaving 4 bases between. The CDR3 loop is CASSYSRYNEQFF. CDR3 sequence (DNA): TGTGCCAGCAGTTACTCGCGTTACAATGAGCAGTTCTTC.

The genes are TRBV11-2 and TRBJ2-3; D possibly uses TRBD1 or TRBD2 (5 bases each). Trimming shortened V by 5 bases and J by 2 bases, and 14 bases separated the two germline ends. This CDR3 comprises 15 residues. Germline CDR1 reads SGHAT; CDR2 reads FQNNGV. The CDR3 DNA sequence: TGTGCCAGCAGCCCAGGGATCGGGGACACAGATACGCAGTATTTT. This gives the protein CASSPGIGDTDTQYF. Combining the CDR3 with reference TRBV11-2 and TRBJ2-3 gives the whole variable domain EAGVAQSPRYKIIEKRQSVAFWCNPISGHATLYWYQQILGQGPKLLIQFQNNGVVDDSQLPKDRFSAERLKGVDSTLKIQPAKLEDSAVYLCASSPGIGDTDTQYFGPGTRLTVL.

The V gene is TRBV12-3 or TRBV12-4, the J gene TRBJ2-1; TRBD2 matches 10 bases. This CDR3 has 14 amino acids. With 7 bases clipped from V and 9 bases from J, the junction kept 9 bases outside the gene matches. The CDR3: CASTPGLAYGEQFF. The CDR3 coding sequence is TGTGCCAGCACCCCGGGACTAGCGTATGGTGAGCAGTTCTTC.

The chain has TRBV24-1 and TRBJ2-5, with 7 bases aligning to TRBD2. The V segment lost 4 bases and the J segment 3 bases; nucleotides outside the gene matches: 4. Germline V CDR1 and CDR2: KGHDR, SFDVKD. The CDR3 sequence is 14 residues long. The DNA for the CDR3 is TGTGCCACCAGTGACCCGGGAGGAAAAGAGACCCAGTACTTC. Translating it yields CATSDPGGKETQYF.

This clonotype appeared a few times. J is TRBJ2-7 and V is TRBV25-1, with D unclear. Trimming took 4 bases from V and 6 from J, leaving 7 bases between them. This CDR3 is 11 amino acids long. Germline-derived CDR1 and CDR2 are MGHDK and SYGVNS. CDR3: CASSGGSEQYF. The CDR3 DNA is TGTGCCAGCAGTGGGGGTTCCGAGCAGTACTTC.

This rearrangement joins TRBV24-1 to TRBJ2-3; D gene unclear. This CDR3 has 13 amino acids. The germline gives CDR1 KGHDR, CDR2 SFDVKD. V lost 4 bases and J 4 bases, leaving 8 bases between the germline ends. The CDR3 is CATSDGPSDTQYF. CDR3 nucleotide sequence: TGTGCCACCAGTGACGGACCCTCAGATACGCAGTATTTT.

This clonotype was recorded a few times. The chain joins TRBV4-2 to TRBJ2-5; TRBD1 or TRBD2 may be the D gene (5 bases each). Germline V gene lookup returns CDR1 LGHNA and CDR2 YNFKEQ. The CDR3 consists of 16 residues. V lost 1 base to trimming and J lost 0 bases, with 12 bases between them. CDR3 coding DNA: TGTGCCAGCAGCCAAGTAGTAGGGACCGACCAAGAGACCCAGTACTTC. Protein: CASSQVVGTDQETQYF.

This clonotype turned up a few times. The CDR3 loop reads CASGLVQGTYNEQFF. CDR3 coding DNA: TGTGCTAGTGGTTTGGTACAGGGCACCTACAATGAGCAGTTCTTC. This chain joins TRBV12-5 and TRBJ2-1; D perhaps matches TRBD1 (6 bases). This CDR3 comprises 15 residues. V lost 0 bases, J lost 2 bases, and 8 bases lay in between. Germline V CDR1 and CDR2: LGHNT, FRNRAP.

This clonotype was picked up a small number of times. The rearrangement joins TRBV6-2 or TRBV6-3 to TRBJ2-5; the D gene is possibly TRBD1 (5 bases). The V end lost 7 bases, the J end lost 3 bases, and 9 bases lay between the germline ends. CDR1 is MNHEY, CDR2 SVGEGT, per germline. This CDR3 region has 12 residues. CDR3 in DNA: TGTGCCAGCAAGGGGCTAAAAGAGACCCAGTACTTC. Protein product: CASKGLKETQYF.

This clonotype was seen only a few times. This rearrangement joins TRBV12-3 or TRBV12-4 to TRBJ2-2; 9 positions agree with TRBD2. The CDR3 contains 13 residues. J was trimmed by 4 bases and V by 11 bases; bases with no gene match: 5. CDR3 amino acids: CAAAGGPTGELFF. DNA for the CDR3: TGTGCCGCCGCGGGGGGGCCCACCGGGGAGCTGTTTTTT.

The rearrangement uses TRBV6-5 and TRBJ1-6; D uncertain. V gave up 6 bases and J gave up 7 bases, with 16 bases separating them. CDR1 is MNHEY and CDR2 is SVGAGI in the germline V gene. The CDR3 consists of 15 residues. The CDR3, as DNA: TGTGCCAGCAGCCGACCGTATAATAGCAATTCACCCCTCCACTTT. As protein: CASSRPYNSNSPLHF.

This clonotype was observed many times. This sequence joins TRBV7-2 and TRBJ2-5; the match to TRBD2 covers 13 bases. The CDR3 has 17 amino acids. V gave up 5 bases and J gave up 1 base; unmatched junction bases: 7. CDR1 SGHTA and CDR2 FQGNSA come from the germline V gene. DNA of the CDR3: TGTGCCAGCAGCCCACGGACTAGCGGGAGCTTCCAAGAGACCCAGTACTTC. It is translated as CASSPRTSGSFQETQYF.

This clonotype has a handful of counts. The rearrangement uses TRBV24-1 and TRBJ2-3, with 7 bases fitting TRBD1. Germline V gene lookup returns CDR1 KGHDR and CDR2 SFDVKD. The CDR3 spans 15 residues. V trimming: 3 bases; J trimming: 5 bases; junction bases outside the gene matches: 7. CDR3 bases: TGTGCCACCAGTGATCCAACAGGGGCGGAAGATACGCAGTATTTT. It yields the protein CATSDPTGAEDTQYF.

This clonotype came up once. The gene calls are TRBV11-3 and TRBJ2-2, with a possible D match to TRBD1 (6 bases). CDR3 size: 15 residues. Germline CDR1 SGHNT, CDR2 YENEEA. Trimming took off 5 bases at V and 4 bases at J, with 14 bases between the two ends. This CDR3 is CASSLGGSVTGELFF. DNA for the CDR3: TGTGCCAGCAGCCTAGGGGGTAGCGTCACCGGGGAGCTGTTTTTT.

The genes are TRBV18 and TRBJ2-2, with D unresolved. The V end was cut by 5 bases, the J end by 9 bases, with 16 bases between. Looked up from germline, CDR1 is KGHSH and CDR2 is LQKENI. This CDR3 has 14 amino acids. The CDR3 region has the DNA TGTGCCAGCTCAGCCGGACCGGGTGTAAGGGAGCTGTTTTTT. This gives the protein CASSAGPGVRELFF. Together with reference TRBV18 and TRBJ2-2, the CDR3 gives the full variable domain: NAGVMQNPRHLVRRRGQEARLRCSPMKGHSHVYWYRQLPEEGLKFMVYLQKENIIDESGMPKERFSAEFPKEGPSILRIQQVVRGDSAAYFCASSAGPGVRELFFGEGSRLTVL.

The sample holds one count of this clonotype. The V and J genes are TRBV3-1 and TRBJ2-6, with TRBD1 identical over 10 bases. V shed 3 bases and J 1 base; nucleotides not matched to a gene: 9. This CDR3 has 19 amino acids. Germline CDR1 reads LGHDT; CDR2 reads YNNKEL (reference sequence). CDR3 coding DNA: TGTGCCAGCAGCCAGACCCGGGACAGGGGAGGGTCTGGGGCCAACGTCCTGACTTTC. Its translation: CASSQTRDRGGSGANVLTF. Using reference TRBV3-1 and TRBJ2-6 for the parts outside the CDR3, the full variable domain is DTAVSQTPKYLVTQMGNDKSIKCEQNLGHDTMYWYKQDSKKFLKIMFSYNNKELIINETVPNRFSPKSPDKAHLNLHINSLELGDSAVYFCASSQTRDRGGSGANVLTFGAGSRLTVL.

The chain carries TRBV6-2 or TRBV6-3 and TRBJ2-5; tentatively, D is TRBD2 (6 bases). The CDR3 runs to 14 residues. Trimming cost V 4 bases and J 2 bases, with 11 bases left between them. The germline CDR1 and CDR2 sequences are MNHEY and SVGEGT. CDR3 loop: CASSSPEGQETQYF. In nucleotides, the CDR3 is TGTGCCAGCAGTTCGCCGGAGGGGCAAGAGACCCAGTACTTC.

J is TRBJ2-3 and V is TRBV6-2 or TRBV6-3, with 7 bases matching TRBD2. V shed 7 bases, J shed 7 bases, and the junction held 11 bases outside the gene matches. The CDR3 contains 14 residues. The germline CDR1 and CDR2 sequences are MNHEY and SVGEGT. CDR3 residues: CASIGLESFYTQYF. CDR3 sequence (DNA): TGTGCCAGCATTGGACTAGAATCTTTTTATACGCAGTATTTT.

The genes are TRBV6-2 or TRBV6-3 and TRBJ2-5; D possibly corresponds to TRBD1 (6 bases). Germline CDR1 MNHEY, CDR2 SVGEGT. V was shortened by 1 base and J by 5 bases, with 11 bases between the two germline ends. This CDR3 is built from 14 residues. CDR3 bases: TGTGCCAGCAGTTACTTATGGGGGCTGGAGACCCAGTACTTC. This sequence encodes CASSYLWGLETQYF.

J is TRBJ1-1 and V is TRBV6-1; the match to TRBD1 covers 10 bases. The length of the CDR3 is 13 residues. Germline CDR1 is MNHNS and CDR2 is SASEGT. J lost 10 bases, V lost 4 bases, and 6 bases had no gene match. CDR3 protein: CASSGGQGGTAFF. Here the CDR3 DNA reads TGTGCCAGCAGTGGTGGACAGGGGGGTACAGCTTTCTTT.